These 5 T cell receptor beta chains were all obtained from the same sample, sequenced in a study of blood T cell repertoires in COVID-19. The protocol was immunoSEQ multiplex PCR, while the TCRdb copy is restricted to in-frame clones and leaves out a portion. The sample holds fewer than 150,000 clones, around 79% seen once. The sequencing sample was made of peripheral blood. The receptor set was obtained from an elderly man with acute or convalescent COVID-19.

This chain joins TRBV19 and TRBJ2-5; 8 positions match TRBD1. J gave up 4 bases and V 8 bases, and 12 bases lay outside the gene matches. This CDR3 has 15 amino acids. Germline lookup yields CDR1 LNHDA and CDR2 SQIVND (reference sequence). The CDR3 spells CASGLIGQGLETQYF. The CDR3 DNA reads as TGTGCCAGTGGCCTAATAGGACAGGGATTAGAGACCCAGTACTTC.

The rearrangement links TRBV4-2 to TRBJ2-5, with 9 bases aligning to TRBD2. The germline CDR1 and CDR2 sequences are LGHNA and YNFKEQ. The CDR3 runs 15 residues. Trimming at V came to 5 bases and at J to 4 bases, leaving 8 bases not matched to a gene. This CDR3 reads CASSYVAGAGETQYF. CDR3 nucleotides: TGTGCCAGCAGCTATGTAGCGGGGGCTGGAGAGACCCAGTACTTC.

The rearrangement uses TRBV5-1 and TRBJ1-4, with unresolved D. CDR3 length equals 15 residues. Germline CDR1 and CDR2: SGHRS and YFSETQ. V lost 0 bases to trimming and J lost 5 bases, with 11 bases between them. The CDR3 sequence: CASSLVTGPNEKLFF. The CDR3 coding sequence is TGCGCCAGCAGCTTGGTTACGGGTCCGAATGAAAAACTGTTTTTT. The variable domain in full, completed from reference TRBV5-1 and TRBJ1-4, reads KAGVTQTPRYLIKTRGQQVTLSCSPISGHRSVSWYQQTPGQGLQFLFEYFSETQRNKGNFPGRFSGRQFSNSRSEMNVSTLELGDSALYLCASSLVTGPNEKLFFGSGTQLSVL.

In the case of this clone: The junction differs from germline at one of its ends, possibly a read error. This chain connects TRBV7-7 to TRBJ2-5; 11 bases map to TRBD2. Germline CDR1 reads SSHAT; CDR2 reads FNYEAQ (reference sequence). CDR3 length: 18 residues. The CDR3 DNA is TGTGCTAGCAGCTCGGATCTAGCGGGGGGCGCTGTCCAAGAGACCCAGTACTTC. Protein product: CASSSDLAGGAVQETQYF.

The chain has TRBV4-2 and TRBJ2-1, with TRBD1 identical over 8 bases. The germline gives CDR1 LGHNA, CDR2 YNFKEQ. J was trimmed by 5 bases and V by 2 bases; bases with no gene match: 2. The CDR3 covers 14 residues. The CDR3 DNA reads TGTGCCAGCAGCCAAACGGACAGGGACAATGAGCAGTTCTTC. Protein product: CASSQTDRDNEQFF.